Presented here are 2 T cell receptor beta chains from one specimen sequenced in a study of cytomegalovirus exposure and HLA in healthy donors. PCR involved 60 Vbeta and 13 Jbeta primers. Only in-frame clones appear in the TCRdb table, and some are missing; sequencing was by immunoSEQ multiplex PCR. Of about 140,000 clones listed, 70% to 80% were seen once; the top ten hold 4.9%. The material sequenced was PBMCs. These TCRs come from a woman aged 45-65 years in good health and CMV-seronegative.

The V gene is TRBV19, the J gene TRBJ2-1, with TRBD2 as a possible D gene (7 bases). The CDR3 loop spans 16 amino acids. The V and J ends lost 5 bases and 7 bases respectively, with 21 bases between them. Germline CDR1 reads LNHDA; CDR2 reads SQIVND (reference sequence). CDR3 amino acids: CASSSLRGGLKNEQFF. For the CDR3, the DNA is TGTGCCAGTAGTTCCCTAAGGGGGGGCCTGAAGAATGAGCAGTTCTTC.

This chain links TRBV18 with TRBJ2-7; no reliable D call. Germline CDR1 KGHSH, CDR2 LQKENI. Trimming shortened V by 1 base and J by 2 bases, and 9 bases separated the two germline ends. The length of the CDR3 is 14 residues. Here the CDR3 reads CASSPQRLTYEQYF. Here the CDR3 DNA reads TGTGCCAGCTCACCACAGAGACTGACCTACGAGCAGTACTTC.